A selection of T cell receptor beta chains follows, all from one sample in a study of cytomegalovirus exposure and HLA in healthy donors. TCRdb keeps only in-frame clones here, not all; method: immunoSEQ multiplex PCR. The table shows 100,000 or so clones, with 60% to 75% occurring only once. The source material was PBMCs. The receptors were gathered from a man aged 45 to 65 in good health and CMV-seronegative. CDR3s include the opening cysteine and the closing phenylalanine or tryptophan. D genes are given only for firm matches. The size entry is marked missing in some rows and otherwise reads once, few, many or a size class.

D gene: -
V gene: TRBV20-1
J gene: TRBJ2-7
clone size: -
CDR3 DNA: TGCAGTGCCACTAACTCCTACGAGCAGTACTTC
CDR3 protein: CSATNSYEQYF

D gene: -
V gene: TRBV5-6
J gene: TRBJ1-6
clone size: -
CDR3 DNA: TGTGCCAGCAGCCAGCGACAGGCTTATAATTCACCCCTCCACTTT
CDR3 protein: CASSQRQAYNSPLHF

D gene: -
V gene: TRBV12-2
J gene: TRBJ1-5
clone size: -
CDR3 DNA: TGTGCAAGTCGCCCAACCCATACAGGGAGAGGTCAGCCCCAGCATTTT
CDR3 protein: CASRPTHTGRGQPQHF

D gene: TRBD2
V gene: TRBV19
J gene: TRBJ2-1
clone size: -
CDR3 DNA: TGTGCCAGTAGTTGGGAGGGAGGGCCCTCCACCCCCCAGTTCTTC
CDR3 protein: CASSWEGGPSTPQFF

D gene: -
V gene: TRBV9
J gene: TRBJ2-1
clone size: -
CDR3 DNA: TGTGCCAGCAGCGGAAGCCGGGACAGGGGTATAGGTAGCGGGGGGGACTCCTACAATGAGCAGTTCTTC
CDR3 protein: CASSGSRDRGIGSGGDSYNEQFF

D gene: TRBD1
V gene: TRBV7-9
J gene: TRBJ2-5
clone size: -
CDR3 DNA: TGTGCCAGCAGATCCGGGACAGGGGGAGAGACCCAGTACTTC
CDR3 protein: CASRSGTGGETQYF

D gene: TRBD2
V gene: TRBV7-7
J gene: TRBJ2-7
clone size: -
CDR3 DNA: TGTGCTAGCAGCCCAGGACTAGCGGGGAGCTACGAGCAGTACTTC
CDR3 protein: CASSPGLAGSYEQYF

D gene: TRBD2
V gene: TRBV9
J gene: TRBJ2-1
clone size: -
CDR3 DNA: TGTGCCAGCAGCGTTAGGACTAGCGGGCTCTACAATGAGCAGTTCTTC
CDR3 protein: CASSVRTSGLYNEQFF

D gene: -
V gene: TRBV4-1
J gene: TRBJ1-5
clone size: -
CDR3 DNA: TGCGCCAGCAGCCAAGTGGGAGGGGTAGCGGGTAATCAGCCCCAGCATTTT
CDR3 protein: CASSQVGGVAGNQPQHF

D gene: TRBD2
V gene: TRBV6-6
J gene: TRBJ2-1
clone size: -
CDR3 DNA: TGTGCCAGCAGTTCCTCAGCGGGGGGGCAGGGTGAGCAGTTCTTC
CDR3 protein: CASSSSAGGQGEQFF

D gene: TRBD1
V gene: TRBV7-3
J gene: TRBJ1-1
clone size: -
CDR3 DNA: TGTGCCAGCAGGACGGGACAGCCGAACACTGAAGCTTTCTTT
CDR3 protein: CASRTGQPNTEAFF

D gene: -
V gene: TRBV18
J gene: TRBJ2-7
clone size: -
CDR3 DNA: TGTGCCAGCTCACCCGCAGGGAAGTACGAGCAGTACTTC
CDR3 protein: CASSPAGKYEQYF

D gene: TRBD1
V gene: TRBV5-1
J gene: TRBJ2-3
clone size: -
CDR3 DNA: TGCGCCAGCAGCTGGGGGACAGGGGCAGATACGCAGTATTTT
CDR3 protein: CASSWGTGADTQYF

D gene: -
V gene: TRBV5-5
J gene: TRBJ2-4
clone size: -
CDR3 DNA: TGTGCCAGCAGCTTGGTCCTAGCCAAAAACATTCAGTACTTC
CDR3 protein: CASSLVLAKNIQYF

D gene: -
V gene: TRBV5-1
J gene: TRBJ2-7
clone size: -
CDR3 DNA: TGCGCCAGCAGCTTGGGCGGATACGAGCAGTACTTC
CDR3 protein: CASSLGGYEQYF

D gene: TRBD1
V gene: TRBV7-9
J gene: TRBJ2-5
clone size: -
CDR3 DNA: TGTGCCAGCAGCTCCACTCTTAGTGATTACAGGGGAATAGGAGAGACCCAGTACTTC
CDR3 protein: CASSSTLSDYRGIGETQYF

D gene: TRBD2
V gene: TRBV19
J gene: TRBJ2-3
clone size: -
CDR3 DNA: TGTGCCAGTAGTACCGGACTAGCACACACAGATACGCAGTATTTT
CDR3 protein: CASSTGLAHTDTQYF

D gene: TRBD1
V gene: TRBV6-6
J gene: TRBJ1-1
clone size: -
CDR3 DNA: TGTGCCAGCAGTTGGGGGGGACAGGTAAACACTGAAGCTTTCTTT
CDR3 protein: CASSWGGQVNTEAFF

D gene: -
V gene: TRBV29-1
J gene: TRBJ1-1
clone size: -
CDR3 DNA: TGCAGCGGGGGACATGGGAACACTGAAGCTTTCTTT
CDR3 protein: CSGGHGNTEAFF

D gene: TRBD1
V gene: TRBV4-3
J gene: TRBJ2-7
clone size: few
CDR3 DNA: TGCGCCAGCAGCCACTCAGCGACAGGGGAGACCTACGAGCAGTACTTC
CDR3 protein: CASSHSATGETYEQYF

D gene: -
V gene: TRBV7-6
J gene: TRBJ2-3
clone size: -
CDR3 DNA: TGTGCCAGCAGCTTATTAGGGGGACCCTCTAGCACAGATACGCAGTATTTT
CDR3 protein: CASSLLGGPSSTDTQYF

D gene: -
V gene: TRBV19
J gene: TRBJ2-2
clone size: -
CDR3 DNA: TGTGCCAGTAGCCCGGCTCAGGACTACACCGGGGAGCTGTTTTTT
CDR3 protein: CASSPAQDYTGELFF

D gene: TRBD2
V gene: TRBV7-2
J gene: TRBJ2-5
clone size: -
CDR3 DNA: TGTGCCAGCAGCTTATTGGGACTAGCGGTTGCAGAGACCCAGTACTTC
CDR3 protein: CASSLLGLAVAETQYF

D gene: TRBD1
V gene: TRBV6-1
J gene: TRBJ2-7
clone size: -
CDR3 DNA: TGTGCCAGCAGTGTAGACAGGGTGGTTAGAGACGAGCAGTACTTC
CDR3 protein: CASSVDRVVRDEQYF

D gene: -
V gene: TRBV10-1
J gene: TRBJ2-7
clone size: -
CDR3 DNA: TGCGCCAGCAGTGAGGGCGGATCCTACGAGCAGTACTTC
CDR3 protein: CASSEGGSYEQYF

D gene: TRBD1
V gene: TRBV9
J gene: TRBJ1-4
clone size: once
CDR3 DNA: TGTGCCAGCAGCGTAGGCACAGGGGCCGGGGAAAAACTGTTTTTT
CDR3 protein: CASSVGTGAGEKLFF

D gene: -
V gene: TRBV6-5
J gene: TRBJ2-7
clone size: -
CDR3 DNA: TGTGCCAGCAGTTACTCGTTGGCGGACGAGCAGTACTTC
CDR3 protein: CASSYSLADEQYF

D gene: TRBD2
V gene: TRBV7-9
J gene: TRBJ2-1
clone size: -
CDR3 DNA: TGTGCCAGCAGCTTAGTCCCTAGCGGGAACAATGAGCAGTTCTTC
CDR3 protein: CASSLVPSGNNEQFF

D gene: TRBD1
V gene: TRBV11-2
J gene: TRBJ1-4
clone size: -
CDR3 DNA: TGTGCCAGCAGCATTGCCGGGACAGGGAATGAAAAACTGTTTTTT
CDR3 protein: CASSIAGTGNEKLFF

D gene: -
V gene: TRBV10-1
J gene: TRBJ2-5
clone size: -
CDR3 DNA: TGCGCCAGCAGTGCAAACCAAGAGACCCAGTACTTC
CDR3 protein: CASSANQETQYF

D gene: -
V gene: TRBV6-5
J gene: TRBJ2-1
clone size: -
CDR3 DNA: TGTGCCAGCAGGGTCGCAGGGGCGAACAATGAGCAGTTCTTC
CDR3 protein: CASRVAGANNEQFF

D gene: TRBD1
V gene: TRBV28
J gene: TRBJ1-2
clone size: -
CDR3 DNA: TGTGCCAGCAGAAACATCAGACAGGGGCCATATGGCTACACCTTC
CDR3 protein: CASRNIRQGPYGYTF

D gene: TRBD1
V gene: TRBV11-2
J gene: TRBJ1-5
clone size: -
CDR3 DNA: TGTGCCAGCAGCTGGGACAGGGCCCAGCCCCAGCATTTT
CDR3 protein: CASSWDRAQPQHF

D gene: -
V gene: TRBV28
J gene: TRBJ1-2
clone size: -
CDR3 DNA: TGTGCCAGCAGTTCCCCTCCGACAGGACTTTATGGCTACACCTTC
CDR3 protein: CASSSPPTGLYGYTF

D gene: TRBD1
V gene: TRBV4-2
J gene: TRBJ2-6
clone size: -
CDR3 DNA: TGTGCCAGCAGCCAGGGGACAGGGTCTGGAGGGGCCAACGTCCTGACTTTC
CDR3 protein: CASSQGTGSGGANVLTF

D gene: -
V gene: TRBV7-2
J gene: TRBJ1-4
clone size: -
CDR3 DNA: TGTGCCAGCAGCCCCCGCCCCACTGAGATTAATGAAAAACTGTTTTTT
CDR3 protein: CASSPRPTEINEKLFF

D gene: -
V gene: TRBV18
J gene: TRBJ2-7
clone size: once
CDR3 DNA: TGTGCCAGCTCACCTAAATCGGGACTGTACGAGCAGTACTTC
CDR3 protein: CASSPKSGLYEQYF

D gene: -
V gene: TRBV7-6
J gene: TRBJ1-1
clone size: -
CDR3 DNA: TGTGCCAGCAGCTTTCAGGGGACCCACACTGAAGCTTTCTTT
CDR3 protein: CASSFQGTHTEAFF

D gene: -
V gene: TRBV27
J gene: TRBJ2-6
clone size: few
CDR3 DNA: TGTGCCAGCAAGTTACAGTCTGGGGCCAACGTCCTGACTTTC
CDR3 protein: CASKLQSGANVLTF

D gene: TRBD1
V gene: TRBV15
J gene: TRBJ2-4
clone size: once
CDR3 DNA: TGTGCCACCAGCACGAACAGACAGGGGATGGGGAACATTCAGTACTTC
CDR3 protein: CATSTNRQGMGNIQYF

D gene: TRBD1
V gene: TRBV15
J gene: TRBJ2-1
clone size: -
CDR3 DNA: TGTGCCACCAGCAGAGCGATGGGACAGACCAATGAGCAGTTCTTC
CDR3 protein: CATSRAMGQTNEQFF

D gene: -
V gene: TRBV6-5
J gene: TRBJ2-6
clone size: -
CDR3 DNA: TGTGCCAGCCTAAAGGTCGGGTATGGGGCCAACGTCCTGACTTTC
CDR3 protein: CASLKVGYGANVLTF

D gene: -
V gene: TRBV10-3
J gene: TRBJ1-1
clone size: -
CDR3 DNA: TGTGCCACCGGCGGGGGATTGAACACTGAAGCTTTCTTT
CDR3 protein: CATGGGLNTEAFF

D gene: -
V gene: TRBV7-9
J gene: TRBJ1-4
clone size: medium-sized
CDR3 DNA: TGTGCCAGCACGGTCGCAACTAATGAAAAACTGTTTTTT
CDR3 protein: CASTVATNEKLFF

D gene: TRBD1
V gene: TRBV7-2
J gene: TRBJ1-1
clone size: once
CDR3 DNA: TGTGCCAGCAGCTTCTTCACAGGGGACACTGAAGCTTTCTTT
CDR3 protein: CASSFFTGDTEAFF

D gene: -
V gene: TRBV6-1
J gene: TRBJ1-2
clone size: -
CDR3 DNA: TGTGCCAGCAGTGGTACAAAGACTAACTATGGCTACACCTTC
CDR3 protein: CASSGTKTNYGYTF